The 16 T cell receptor beta chains reported below all come from one sample, sequenced in a study of identifying expanded T cells in peripheral blood. TCRdb's copy holds only in-frame clones and misses some; the assay was immunoSEQ multiplex PCR. The top ten clones hold 12% to 15% of a sample with roughly 100,000 clones, 70% to 90% of them seen once. The material sequenced was blood. The receptors derive from a person aged 18-70 years in good health.

The rearrangement uses TRBV7-9 and TRBJ2-4; tentative D call: TRBD1 (6 bases). V lost 1 base and J lost 6, with 16 bases in between. This CDR3 contains 16 residues. The germline V gene encodes CDR1 SEHNR and CDR2 FQNEAQ (reference sequence). The CDR3, as DNA: TGTGCCAGCAGCTTAGAAAGGACAGTCCTTACAAACATTCAGTACTTC. Translating it yields CASSLERTVLTNIQYF.

This sequence joins TRBV11-2 and TRBJ2-1; perhaps TRBD1 as D (5 bases). Looked up from germline, CDR1 is SGHAT and CDR2 is FQNNGV. The CDR3 runs to 14 residues. Trimming cost V 0 bases and J 6 bases, with 9 bases left between them. CDR3 DNA: TGTGCCAGCAGCTTAGAGCGACAGAGCAATGAGCAGTTCTTC. It is translated as CASSLERQSNEQFF.

The V call is TRBV6-1, the J call TRBJ2-2; the match to TRBD2 covers 7 bases. CDR1 MNHNS and CDR2 SASEGT come from the germline V gene. The ends lost 2 bases at V and 10 bases at J; junction bases unmatched: 13. This CDR3 has 16 amino acids. In nucleotides, the CDR3 is TGTGCCAGCAGTGAACTCGCGGGAGTCCACCGCAAGGAGCTGTTTTTT. Translated, it gives CASSELAGVHRKELFF.

This clone was counted once. The chain uses TRBV11-2 and TRBJ2-7; D might be TRBD2 (6 bases). Trimming took 1 base from V and 7 from J, leaving 14 bases between them. The CDR3 runs to 14 residues. The germline V gene encodes CDR1 SGHAT and CDR2 FQNNGV. The CDR3 sequence is CASSLVYEGREQYF. The CDR3 DNA is TGTGCCAGCAGCTTAGTTTACGAGGGGAGGGAGCAGTACTTC.

J is TRBJ1-5 and V is TRBV30; 7 bases align to TRBD1. V lost 2 bases to trimming and J lost 5 bases; unmatched junction nucleotides: 3. The CDR3 sequence is 13 residues long. The V gene's germline CDR1 is GTSNPN and CDR2 SVGIG (reference sequence). The CDR3 DNA reads TGTGCCTGGAGTACAGGGGCCGATCAGCCCCAGCATTTT. Amino acid sequence: CAWSTGADQPQHF.

The genes are TRBV2 and TRBJ2-7, with 9 bases lining up with TRBD1. Losses at the gene ends were 7 bases for V and 2 bases for J; bases not matched to a gene: 6. This CDR3 comprises 14 residues. Germline V CDR1 and CDR2: SNHLY, FYNNEI. CDR3 nucleotides: TGTGCCAGCATATATCGACAGGGGGCCTACGAGCAGTACTTC. It encodes CASIYRQGAYEQYF.

In its sample, this clone is medium-sized. The chain is built from TRBV4-3 and TRBJ1-2, with TRBD1 identical over 9 bases. The germline V gene encodes CDR1 LGHNA and CDR2 YSLEER. The CDR3 runs 19 residues. Losses at the gene ends were 0 bases for V and 4 bases for J; bases not matched to a gene: 15. The CDR3 here is CASSQDLLRTGAGFYGYTF. The CDR3 DNA follows: TGCGCCAGCAGCCAAGATCTTCTTAGGACAGGGGCGGGGTTCTATGGCTACACCTTC.

Only a few counts were recorded for this clone. V is TRBV7-2 and J is TRBJ1-1; a possible D gene is TRBD1 (6 bases). Looked up from germline, CDR1 is SGHTA and CDR2 is FQGNSA. Between the trimmed V and J ends, which lost 5 bases and 5 bases, there was a span of 9 bases. The CDR3 runs 12 residues. The CDR3 region is CASSHRVTEAFF. The DNA of the CDR3 is TGTGCCAGCAGCCACAGGGTAACTGAAGCTTTCTTT.

The chain carries TRBV6-1 and TRBJ2-7; no clear D. The CDR3 contains 13 residues. Germline V gives CDR1 MNHNS, CDR2 SASEGT. V was shortened by 2 bases and J by 1 base, with 6 bases between the two germline ends. CDR3 coding DNA: TGTGCCAGCAGTGAAACTACTTCCTACGAGCAGTACTTC. It specifies CASSETTSYEQYF.

The genes are TRBV7-2 and TRBJ1-5; 8 positions agree with TRBD1. The ends lost 5 bases at V and 5 bases at J; junction bases unmatched: 8. CDR1 and CDR2 from the germline V gene are SGHTA and FQGNSA. CDR3 length equals 15 residues. The chain's CDR3 is CASSPIRGLDQPQHF. DNA of the CDR3: TGTGCCAGCAGCCCAATCAGGGGGCTGGATCAGCCCCAGCATTTT.

The CDR3 protein is CASSAQGGNTEAFF. CDR3 nucleotide sequence: TGTGCCAGCAGTGCGCAGGGGGGGAACACTGAAGCTTTCTTT. The chain is built from TRBV6-4 and TRBJ1-1; the match to TRBD1 covers 7 bases. The CDR3 consists of 14 residues. Germline CDR1 reads MRHNA; CDR2 reads SNTAGT. J lost 1 base, V lost 4 bases, and 3 bases had no gene match.

The CDR3 bases are TGTGCCAGCAGCTTGGCGCCTCAACGGTTCGATGAGCAGTTCTTC. Translated: CASSLAPQRFDEQFF. The chain carries TRBV5-8 and TRBJ2-1, with D hard to call. Trimming stripped 0 bases from V and 8 bases from J, with 15 bases between. The CDR3 is 15 amino acids. CDR1 is SGHTS, CDR2 YDEGEE, per germline. The full variable domain, its missing parts supplied by reference TRBV5-8 and TRBJ2-1, is EAGVTQSPTHLIKTRGQQATLRCSPISGHTSVYWYQQALGLGLQFLLWYDEGEERNRGNFPPRFSGRQFPNYSSELNVNALELEDSALYLCASSLAPQRFDEQFFGPGTRLTVL.

The chain joins TRBV7-9 to TRBJ1-4, with D perhaps matching TRBD1 (6 bases). The CDR3 length is 15 residues. CDR1 and CDR2 from the germline V gene are SEHNR and FQNEAQ (reference sequence). The V and J ends lost 7 bases and 6 bases respectively, with 18 bases between them. The CDR3 protein is CASTPTGGLDEKLFF. CDR3 DNA: TGTGCCAGCACCCCTACCGGGGGCCTTGATGAAAAACTGTTTTTT.

This clone showed up many times. The V gene is TRBV28, the J gene TRBJ2-7, with no clear D. This CDR3 spans 14 amino acids. V dropped 6 bases and J dropped 2 bases, with 14 bases sitting between them. The germline CDR1 and CDR2 sequences are MDHEN and SYDVKM. The CDR3 reads CASSYSRSTYEQYF. CDR3 sequence (DNA): TGTGCCAGCAGCTACTCCCGGTCTACCTACGAGCAGTACTTC.

The genes are TRBV4-2 and TRBJ2-5; D remains unclear. CDR1 is LGHNA and CDR2 is YNFKEQ in the germline V gene. The CDR3 has 15 residues. V was trimmed by 0 bases and J by 1 base, leaving 9 bases between them. This chain's CDR3 is CASSQDRPGQETQYF. The CDR3 DNA reads TGTGCCAGCAGCCAAGATCGCCCAGGCCAAGAGACCCAGTACTTC.

The chain combines TRBV30 with TRBJ1-1; TRBD1 is a possible D gene (6 bases). V was shortened by 6 bases and J by 5 bases, with 16 bases between the two germline ends. Germline V gives CDR1 GTSNPN, CDR2 SVGIG (reference sequence). The CDR3 sequence is 13 residues long. In DNA, the CDR3 is TGTGCCTGCTCAAGACAGGCTTTGACTGAAGCTTTCTTT. Residues: CACSRQALTEAFF.